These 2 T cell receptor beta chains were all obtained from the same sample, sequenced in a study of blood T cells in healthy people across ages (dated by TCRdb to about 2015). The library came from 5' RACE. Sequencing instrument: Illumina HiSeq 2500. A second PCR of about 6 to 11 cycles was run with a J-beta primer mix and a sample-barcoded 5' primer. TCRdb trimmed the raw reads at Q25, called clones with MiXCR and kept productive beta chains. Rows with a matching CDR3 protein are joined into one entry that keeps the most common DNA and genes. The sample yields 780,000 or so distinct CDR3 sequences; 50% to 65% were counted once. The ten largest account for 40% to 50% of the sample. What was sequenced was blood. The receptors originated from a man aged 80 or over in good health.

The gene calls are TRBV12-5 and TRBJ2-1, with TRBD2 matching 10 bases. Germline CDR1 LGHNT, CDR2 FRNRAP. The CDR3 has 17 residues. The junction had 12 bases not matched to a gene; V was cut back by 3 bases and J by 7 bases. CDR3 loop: CASGFRTSGASANEQFF. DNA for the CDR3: TGTGCTAGTGGTTTCCGGACTAGCGGAGCGTCGGCAAATGAGCAGTTCTTC. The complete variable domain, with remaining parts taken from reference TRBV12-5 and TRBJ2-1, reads DARVTQTPRHKVTEMGQEVTMRCQPILGHNTVFWYRQTMMQGLELLAYFRNRAPLDDSGMPKDRFSAEMPDATLATLKIQPSEPRDSAVYFCASGFRTSGASANEQFFGPGTRLTVL.

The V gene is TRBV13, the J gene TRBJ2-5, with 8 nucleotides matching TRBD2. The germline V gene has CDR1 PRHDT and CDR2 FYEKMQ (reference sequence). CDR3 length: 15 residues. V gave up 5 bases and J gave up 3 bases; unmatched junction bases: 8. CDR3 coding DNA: TGTGCCAGCAGCCGAACTCGGGAGGGAGAAGAGACCCAGTACTTC. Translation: CASSRTREGEETQYF.